Listed below are T cell receptor beta chains from one sample, sequenced in a study of control samples from healthy donors and cancer patients. Only in-frame clones appear in the TCRdb table, and some are missing; sequencing was by immunoSEQ multiplex PCR. Of roughly 180,000 clones detected, approximately 94% appear once; the ten largest clones hold about 1.5%. The source material was blood. These TCRs come from a woman aged 18 to 35 in good health. Each CDR3 is given with its conserved first and last residue. The D gene is left open where the match is weak. Clone size is stated in some rows and not others, as once, few, many or a class when expanded.

d_gene,j_gene,abundance,v_gene,CDR3nt,CDR3aa
TRBD1,TRBJ2-1,.,TRBV6-4,TGTGCCAGCAGTGACCAGGGGGTGGGTGAGCAGTTCTTC,CASSDQGVGEQFF
.,TRBJ1-1,.,TRBV6-5,TGTGCCAGCAGCTCCGGCCAGAGGACTGAAGCTTTCTTT,CASSSGQRTEAFF
.,TRBJ1-6,once,TRBV7-9,TGTGCCAGCAACCAAGGGGGGGCAGGGCGTTCACCCCTCCACTTT,CASNQGGAGRSPLHF
TRBD1,TRBJ1-3,.,TRBV10-3,TGTGCCATCAGCTCCGGGACAGGGGGAAACACCATATATTTT,CAISSGTGGNTIYF
.,TRBJ1-5,.,TRBV6-6,TGTGCCAGCGTTGGTCTCGACGGTCATCAGCCCCAGCATTTT,CASVGLDGHQPQHF
.,TRBJ2-5,.,TRBV3-1/TRBV3-2,TGTGCCAGCAGCCAGGCTAGCGAGACCCAGTACTTC,CASSQASETQYF
.,TRBJ1-1,.,TRBV19,TGTGCCAGTAGTTTAAGACGGCAGAACACTGAAGCTTTCTTT,CASSLRRQNTEAFF
.,TRBJ1-2,.,TRBV12-3/TRBV12-4,TGTGCCAGCAGTTTCGGGGGAGGTTATGGCTACACCTTC,CASSFGGGYGYTF
TRBD1,TRBJ2-7,.,TRBV5-6,TGTGCCAGCAGCTCGGGACAGTCCTACGAGCAGTACTTC,CASSSGQSYEQYF
.,TRBJ2-2,.,TRBV24-1,TGTGCCACCAGTGATTTGGTCGGGGAGCTGTTTTTT,CATSDLVGELFF
.,TRBJ1-4,.,TRBV3-1/TRBV3-2,TGTGCCAGCAGAGGACTAGCGGACCCAGCCTTTAATGAAAAACTGTTTTTT,CASRGLADPAFNEKLFF
.,TRBJ2-1,.,TRBV28,TGTGCCAGCAGCCATTTGCAGGGCCGGAGCTCCTACAATGAGCAGTTCTTC,CASSHLQGRSSYNEQFF
.,TRBJ2-2,.,TRBV19,TGTGCCAGTCGAGCGAGAAACACCGGGGAGCTGTTTTTT,CASRARNTGELFF
.,TRBJ1-2,.,TRBV28,TGTGCCAGCAGCTCAGTTTATGGCTACACCTTC,CASSSVYGYTF
.,TRBJ1-2,.,TRBV29-1,TGCAGCGTTGTGAGGCAAGACTATGGCTACACCTTC,CSVVRQDYGYTF
TRBD1,TRBJ1-4,once,TRBV27,TGTGCCAGCAGTTTCCTGGGGACAGCTAATGAAAAACTGTTTTTT,CASSFLGTANEKLFF
.,TRBJ2-6,once,TRBV12-5,TGTGCTAGTGGTTTGGACCCCCCCGGGGCTGGGGCCAACGTCCTGACTTTC,CASGLDPPGAGANVLTF
.,TRBJ1-1,.,TRBV7-9,TGTGCCAGCAGCTTAGTTGCAGGGTCCACTGAAGCTTTCTTT,CASSLVAGSTEAFF
.,TRBJ1-1,.,TRBV7-2,TGTGCCAGCAGCCCGCCCGCTGCTACTGAAGCTTTCTTT,CASSPPAATEAFF
.,TRBJ1-3,.,TRBV5-1,TGCGCCAGCAGTTCAACAGGGCGCTCTGGAAACACCATATATTTT,CASSSTGRSGNTIYF
.,TRBJ1-2,.,TRBV2,TGTGCCAGCAGTGCTGGGGGTCACTGGGGGGGCTACACCTTC,CASSAGGHWGGYTF
TRBD2,TRBJ2-7,.,TRBV7-2,TGTGCCAGCAGCTCGGGACTAGCGGGAGGTTACGAGCAGTACTTC,CASSSGLAGGYEQYF
TRBD2,TRBJ2-3,once,TRBV3-1/TRBV3-2,TGTGCCAGCAGCCAAGATACCGGACTAGCGGGGGGGCCTAAAGATACGCAGTATTTT,CASSQDTGLAGGPKDTQYF
TRBD2,TRBJ2-3,.,TRBV7-3,TGTGCCAGCAGCTTACAAGCGGGGGGTTGGGATACGCAGTATTTT,CASSLQAGGWDTQYF
.,TRBJ2-2,.,TRBV9,TGTGCCAGCAGCTCCACAGGAAACACCGGGGAGCTGTTTTTT,CASSSTGNTGELFF
.,TRBJ2-1,.,TRBV28,TGTGCCAGCAGCACAGGGTGGAATAAGCAGTTCTTC,CASSTGWNKQFF
.,TRBJ1-2,.,TRBV19,TGTGCCAGTAGTATCGTTTTCGGACAGAACTATGGCTACACCTTC,CASSIVFGQNYGYTF
.,TRBJ1-2,few,TRBV7-9,TGTGCCAGCAGCTCCAGGGCTTTCGGGAGCTACACCTTC,CASSSRAFGSYTF
TRBD1,TRBJ2-1,.,TRBV6-5,TGTGCCAGCAGGCGGACAGGGTTTTACAATGAGCAGTTCTTC,CASRRTGFYNEQFF
.,TRBJ2-5,.,TRBV3-1/TRBV3-2,TGTGCCAGCAGCCAGCAGGGCCGTAGGGAGACCCAGTACTTC,CASSQQGRRETQYF
.,TRBJ1-3,.,TRBV18,TGTGCCAGCTCACCAGACGCAGGGAACTCCGGAAACACCATATATTTT,CASSPDAGNSGNTIYF
.,TRBJ1-1,.,TRBV6-5,TGTGCCAGCAGTCCCGTGAAGGGCTCGGACACTGAAGCTTTCTTT,CASSPVKGSDTEAFF
.,TRBJ1-1,once,TRBV19,TGTGCCAGTAGTATAAGGGGGAGGAACACTGAAGCTTTCTTT,CASSIRGRNTEAFF
.,TRBJ1-2,.,TRBV2,TGTGCCAGCAGTGAAGCGCTTTTTTTTGAAGGGCTTTCGGGTGGCTACACCTTC,CASSEALFFEGLSGGYTF
.,TRBJ2-1,.,TRBV11-3,TGTGCCAGCAGCTTAGATTATGAGCAGTTCTTC,CASSLDYEQFF
TRBD2,TRBJ2-1,.,TRBV10-3,TGTGCCATAACTAGCGGGAGATCGGATGAGCAGTTCTTC,CAITSGRSDEQFF
.,TRBJ2-7,.,TRBV6-1,.,CASSEAFFGSGHEQYF
.,TRBJ1-5,.,TRBV2,TGCCAGTCCGATCAGCCCCAGCATTTT,CQSDQPQHF
.,TRBJ2-2,.,TRBV5-1,TGCGCCAGCAGCTTGGGGTTCGACGACAACACCGGGGAGCTGTTTTTT,CASSLGFDDNTGELFF
.,TRBJ2-5,.,TRBV9,TGTGCCAGCAGCGTAAGGGGATGGATCCAAGAGACCCAGTACTTC,CASSVRGWIQETQYF
TRBD2,TRBJ2-3,.,TRBV6-5,TGTGCCAGCAGACGGACTAGCGGCACAGATACGCAGTATTTT,CASRRTSGTDTQYF
TRBD1,TRBJ2-1,.,TRBV2,TGTGCCGGGAGGCTGGGACAGGGTTTCGATGAGCAGTTCTTC,CAGRLGQGFDEQFF
.,TRBJ1-1,.,TRBV3-1/TRBV3-2,TGTGCCAGCAGCCAAGTCGGGGTTATGAACACTGAAGCTTTCTTT,CASSQVGVMNTEAFF
.,TRBJ1-5,.,TRBV5-1,TGCGCCAGCAGCCACGGGGGGGAAGGCAATCAGCCCCAGCATTTT,CASSHGGEGNQPQHF
.,TRBJ2-1,once,TRBV11-3,TGTGCCAGCAGCTTGGGGGCTGGGGATGAGCAGTTCTTC,CASSLGAGDEQFF
.,TRBJ1-2,.,TRBV13,TGTGCCAGCAGCCACAGGCGGGTGACAGGATTTAACTATGGCTACACCTTC,CASSHRRVTGFNYGYTF
TRBD2,TRBJ2-1,.,TRBV6-5,TGTGCCAGCAGGGCCGGGACTAGTGGGATGAGAAGGCAGTTCTTC,CASRAGTSGMRRQFF
.,TRBJ1-5,once,TRBV5-3,TGTGCCAGAAGCACCCAACGGGCCGAGCATCAGCCCCAGCATTTT,CARSTQRAEHQPQHF
TRBD2,TRBJ2-7,.,TRBV2,TGTGCCAGCAGCCTCCCGAGAGTGAGCGGGAGGGCCTACGAGCAGTACTTC,CASSLPRVSGRAYEQYF